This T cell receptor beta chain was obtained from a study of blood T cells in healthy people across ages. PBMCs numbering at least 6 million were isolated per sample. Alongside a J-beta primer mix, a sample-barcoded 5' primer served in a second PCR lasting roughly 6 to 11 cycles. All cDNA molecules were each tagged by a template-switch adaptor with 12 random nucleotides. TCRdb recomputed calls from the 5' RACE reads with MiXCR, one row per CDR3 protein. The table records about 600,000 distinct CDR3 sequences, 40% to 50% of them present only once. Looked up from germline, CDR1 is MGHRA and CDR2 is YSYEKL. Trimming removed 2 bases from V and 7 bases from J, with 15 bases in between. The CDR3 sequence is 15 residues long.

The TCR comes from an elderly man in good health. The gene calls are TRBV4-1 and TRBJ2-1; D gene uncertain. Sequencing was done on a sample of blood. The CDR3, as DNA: TGCGCCAGCAGCCAACAAGCCCCGGATAGTAATGAGCAGTTCTTC. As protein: CASSQQAPDSNEQFF.